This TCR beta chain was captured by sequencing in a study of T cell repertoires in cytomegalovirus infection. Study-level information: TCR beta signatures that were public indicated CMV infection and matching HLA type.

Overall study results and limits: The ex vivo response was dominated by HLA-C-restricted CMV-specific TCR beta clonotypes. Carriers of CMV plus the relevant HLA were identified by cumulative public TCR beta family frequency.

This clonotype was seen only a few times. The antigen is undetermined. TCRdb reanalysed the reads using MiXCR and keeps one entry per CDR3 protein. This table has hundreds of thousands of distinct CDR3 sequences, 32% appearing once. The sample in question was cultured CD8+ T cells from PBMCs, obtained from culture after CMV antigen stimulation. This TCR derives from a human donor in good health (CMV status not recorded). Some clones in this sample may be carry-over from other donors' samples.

The CDR3 is CASSYRSGYYEQYV. CDR3 sequence (DNA): TGTGCCAGCAGTTACAGGTCTGGGTACTACGAGCAGTACGTC. The chain has TRBV6-2 or TRBV6-3 and TRBJ2-7; D call uncertain. Per germline, CDR1 MNHEY and CDR2 SVGEGT. The CDR3 is 14 residues long. V was pared by 2 bases and J by 3 bases, with 11 bases between.